One sample yielded the 31 T cell receptor beta chains listed below, sequenced in a study of T cell repertoires in cytomegalovirus infection. In TCRdb, the reads were re-called with MiXCR into one record per CDR3 protein. The sample holds roughly 990,000 distinct CDR3 sequences; under 40% are singletons and the top ten take around 15%. For these TCRs, the target antigens are not known. Source: cultured CD8+ T cells from PBMCs, taken from culture after CMV antigen stimulation. The receptors were sampled from a human donor in good health (CMV status not recorded). Some clones in this sample may be carry-over from other donors' samples.

The chain uses TRBV13 and TRBJ2-7, with D possibly called TRBD1 or TRBD2 (5 bases each). Germline values: CDR1 PRHDT, CDR2 FYEKMQ (reference sequence). The CDR3 has 15 residues. The ends were cut back, 4 bases at V and 6 bases at J, with 19 bases in the middle. CDR3 bases: TGTGCCAGCAGCTCCGGACGGGGCGAAGCGTCCGAGCAGTACGTC. Its translation: CASSSGRGEASEQYV.

This chain joins TRBV20-1 and TRBJ1-1; D may be TRBD1 (5 bases). The germline gives CDR1 DFQATT, CDR2 SNEGSKA (reference sequence). This CDR3 has 14 amino acids. Trimming cost V 0 bases and J 4 bases, with 12 bases left between them. The CDR3 DNA is TGCAGTGCTAGAGATTCAGAGGGGAGCACTGAAGCTTTCTTT. Amino acid sequence: CSARDSEGSTEAFF.

The rearrangement uses TRBV20-1 and TRBJ2-7; no reliable D call. This CDR3 region has 14 residues. V was cut by 5 bases and J by 3 bases, with 17 bases left in between. CDR1 and CDR2 (germline): DFQATT, SNEGSKA (reference sequence). Here the CDR3 DNA reads TGCAGTGCTCAGGAACTCACAGCGATCTACGAGCAGTACTTC. Its protein is CSAQELTAIYEQYF.

This clonotype showed up just a few times. The chain is built from TRBV28 and TRBJ2-2; tentatively, D is TRBD2 (6 bases). This CDR3 is built from 12 residues. Germline-derived CDR1 and CDR2 are MDHEN and SYDVKM. V lost 7 bases, J lost 7 bases, and 10 bases lay in between. CDR3 DNA sequence: TGTGCCAGCACCCCCGGGGGCGGGGAGCTGTTTTTT. This encodes CASTPGGGELFF. Full variable domain (rest looked up from reference TRBV28 and TRBJ2-2): DVKVTQSSRYLVKRTGEKVFLECVQDMDHENMFWYRQDPGLGLRLIYFSYDVKMKEKGDIPEGYSVSREKKERFSLILESASTNQTSMYLCASTPGGGELFFGEGSRLTVL.

The table lists this clonotype with a few counts. V is TRBV27 and J is TRBJ2-3; D remains unclear. The CDR3 is made up of 12 amino acids. Trimming left V 3 bases short and J 6 bases short, with 7 bases between. In germline, CDR1 is MNHEY, CDR2 SMNVEV (reference sequence). This CDR3 is CASSFLQDTQYF. The CDR3 DNA reads as TGTGCCAGCAGTTTTCTACAGGATACGCAGTATTTT.

This clonotype was counted ten times or more. J is TRBJ1-5 and V is TRBV7-8, with D maybe TRBD1 (6 bases). The CDR3 contains 14 residues. Germline lookup yields CDR1 SGHVS and CDR2 FQNEAQ. Between the trimmed V and J ends, which lost 5 bases and 1 base, there was a span of 9 bases. The CDR3 loop reads CASSRGGSNQPQHF. The CDR3 DNA is TGTGCCAGCAGCCGAGGGGGGAGCAATCAGCCCCAGCATTTT.

This clonotype has more than one count but fewer than ten. The rearrangement uses TRBV5-1 and TRBJ2-1, with 9 bases that match TRBD1. The J segment lost 0 bases and the V segment lost 6 bases, leaving 4 bases of the junction unmatched. The CDR3 loop spans 15 amino acids. Germline assignment: CDR1 SGHRS and CDR2 YFSETQ. Here the CDR3 DNA reads TGCGCCAGCACCGGGACAGGGAGCTCCTACAATGAGCAGTTCTTC. It yields the protein CASTGTGSSYNEQFF.

V usage is TRBV10-3 and J usage is TRBJ1-1, with D uncertain. Trimming stripped 3 bases from V and 2 bases from J, with 10 bases between. This CDR3 region has 14 residues. The V gene's germline CDR1 is ENHRY and CDR2 SYGVKD. CDR3: CAISEVDSNTEAFF. CDR3 coding DNA: TGTGCCATCAGTGAAGTTGACTCAAACACTGAAGCTTTCTTT.

The chain links TRBV6-2 or TRBV6-3 to TRBJ1-1; 8 bases map to TRBD1. V shed 5 bases and J 0 bases; nucleotides not matched to a gene: 14. CDR3 length equals 18 residues. Germline-derived CDR1 and CDR2 are MNHEY and SVGEGT. The CDR3: CASSLIPGQDRLNTEAFF. CDR3 sequence (DNA): TGTGCCAGCAGTCTGATCCCGGGACAGGACCGCTTGAACACTGAAGCTTTCTTT.

The gene calls are TRBV5-8 and TRBJ2-5, with no clear D. The CDR3 loop spans 14 amino acids. With 4 bases removed from V and 1 base from J, the gap between germline ends came to 11 bases. Germline V gene data show CDR1 as SGHTS and CDR2 as YDEGEE. The chain's CDR3 is CASSRLTRQETQYF. CDR3 nucleotides: TGTGCCAGCAGCCGACTGACACGCCAAGAGACCCAGTACTTC.

This clonotype was seen a few times. The V gene is TRBV3-1, the J gene TRBJ1-6, with 11 bases lining up with TRBD1. The CDR3 length is 15 residues. Germline V gene data show CDR1 as LGHDT and CDR2 as YNNKEL (reference sequence). V trimming: 3 bases; J trimming: 7 bases; junction bases outside the gene matches: 2. The CDR3 DNA follows: TGTGCCAGCAGCCAGGGACAGGGGGTAAATTCACCCCTCCACTTT. This sequence encodes CASSQGQGVNSPLHF.

This chain uses TRBV5-6 with TRBJ2-1; perhaps TRBD1 as D (6 bases). Germline V gene sequence: CDR1 SGHDT, CDR2 YYEEEE. The CDR3 sequence is 14 residues long. V lost 6 bases and J 0 bases, leaving 10 bases between the germline ends. In DNA form, the CDR3 reads TGTGCCAGCATCCAGGGGAACTCCTACAATGAGCAGTTCTTC. Its protein is CASIQGNSYNEQFF.

This clonotype appeared a single time. This chain uses TRBV4-3 with TRBJ2-2; D tentatively fits TRBD1 or TRBD2 (5 bases each). The CDR3 consists of 13 residues. Germline CDR1 is LGHNA and CDR2 is YSLEER. Deletions cut 8 bases from V and 4 bases from J, with 11 bases between. Here the CDR3 reads CASSHGGTGELFF. CDR3 DNA sequence: TGCGCCAGCTCGCATGGGGGCACCGGGGAGCTGTTTTTT.

This clonotype was picked up many times. This chain uses TRBV7-8 with TRBJ1-1, with D perhaps matching TRBD1 (5 bases). V was shortened by 6 bases and J by 1 base, with 21 bases between the two germline ends. Germline CDR1 reads SGHVS; CDR2 reads FQNEAQ. CDR3 size: 17 residues. The CDR3 spells CASSSGPPPPANTEAFF. In nucleotides, the CDR3 is TGTGCCAGCAGTTCGGGACCGCCGCCCCCAGCGAACACTGAAGCTTTCTTT. Full variable domain (remainder filled in from reference TRBV7-8 and TRBJ1-1): GAGVSQSPRYKVAKRGQDVALRCDPISGHVSLFWYQQALGQGPEFLTYFQNEAQLDKSGLPSDRFFAERPEGSVSTLKIQRTQQEDSAVYLCASSSGPPPPANTEAFFGQGTRLTVV.

The chain is built from TRBV4-1 and TRBJ1-2; TRBD1 is a possible D gene (5 bases). Trimming shortened V by 1 base and J by 8 bases, and 11 bases separated the two germline ends. Germline CDR1 reads MGHRA; CDR2 reads YSYEKL. This CDR3 is 13 amino acids long. The DNA for the CDR3 is TGCGCCAGCAGCCAAGGAGGGGCATGGGGCTACACCTTC. This codes for CASSQGGAWGYTF.

This clonotype was seen only a few times. V gene TRBV7-9 combines with J gene TRBJ2-1; 15 bases align to TRBD2. V gave up 8 bases and J gave up 0 bases; unmatched junction bases: 2. This CDR3 is built from 16 residues. The germline V gene encodes CDR1 SEHNR and CDR2 FQNEAQ (reference sequence). In DNA form, the CDR3 reads TGTGCCAGCGGGACTAGCGGGAGGAGCTCCTACAATGAGCAGTTCTTC. As protein: CASGTSGRSSYNEQFF.

The table lists this clonotype with a few counts. V is TRBV5-1 and J is TRBJ2-7, with D perhaps matching TRBD2 (6 bases). Germline-derived CDR1 and CDR2 are SGHRS and YFSETQ. The CDR3 runs 14 residues. V gave up 4 bases and J gave up 7 bases, with 18 bases separating them. The DNA of the CDR3 is TGCGCCAGCAGCCTCGGGACTTTCGAAGGGGAGCAGTACGTC. Its translation: CASSLGTFEGEQYV.

This clonotype has only a few counts. This rearrangement joins TRBV15 to TRBJ2-7; a weak D match, TRBD1 (6 bases). Germline V gene data show CDR1 as LNHNV and CDR2 as YYDKDF (reference sequence). The ends were cut back, 4 bases at V and 3 bases at J, with 13 bases in the middle. The CDR3 has 14 residues. CDR3 sequence (DNA): TGTGCCACCAGCAAGAAGGGGGATTTCTACGAGCAGTACTTC. Protein: CATSKKGDFYEQYF.

This clonotype was found a few times. This chain joins TRBV12-3 or TRBV12-4 and TRBJ2-7, with D maybe TRBD1 (5 bases). V was shortened by 6 bases and J by 5 bases, with 17 bases between the two germline ends. This CDR3 is 14 amino acids long. The CDR3 coding sequence is TGTGCCAGCAGCTCCCGGGCAGGGCATAACGAGCAGTACTTC. It codes for CASSSRAGHNEQYF.

The chain is built from TRBV2 and TRBJ2-7; no firm D call. The CDR3 length is 14 residues. The V end was cut by 1 base, the J end by 0 bases, with 7 bases between. CDR1 and CDR2 (germline): SNHLY, FYNNEI. The CDR3 is CASSEDSGSYEQYV. The DNA for the CDR3 is TGTGCCAGCAGTGAAGACAGTGGCTCCTACGAGCAGTACGTC.

V gene TRBV7-6 combines with J gene TRBJ2-5, with D tentatively TRBD2 (5 bases). With 5 bases removed from V and 7 bases from J, the gap between germline ends came to 17 bases. The CDR3 is 14 amino acids. Germline assignment: CDR1 SGHVS and CDR2 FNYEAQ. CDR3 sequence: CASSHPRTRGTQYF. The CDR3 nucleotides are TGTGCCAGCAGCCATCCGCGCACCCGGGGGACCCAGTACTTC.

This clonotype was picked up a small number of times. This chain uses TRBV7-9 with TRBJ2-4; no firm D call. Germline V gives CDR1 SEHNR, CDR2 FQNEAQ (reference sequence). This CDR3 region has 12 residues. V lost 5 bases and J lost 9, with 11 bases in between. CDR3 nucleotides: TGTGCCAGCAGCCCCAGACATGGCATTCAGTACTTC. Protein sequence: CASSPRHGIQYF.

V and J are TRBV27 and TRBJ1-2; no clear D. Deletions cut 3 bases from V and 0 bases from J, with 11 bases between. The germline V gene encodes CDR1 MNHEY and CDR2 SMNVEV (reference sequence). The CDR3 contains 15 residues. The CDR3 coding sequence is TGTGCCAGCAGTTTCGCCAGCGGTGCTAACTATGGCTACACCTTC. It specifies CASSFASGANYGYTF.

This chain uses TRBV3-1 with TRBJ2-3, with unresolved D. CDR1 LGHDT and CDR2 YNNKEL come from the germline V gene (reference sequence). Trimming pared 0 bases from V and 4 bases from J, leaving 11 bases between. The CDR3 is made up of 15 amino acids. CDR3 residues: CASSQDVIASDTQYF. The CDR3 region has the DNA TGTGCCAGCAGCCAAGATGTGATAGCCTCAGATACGCAGTATTTT.

This chain uses TRBV28 with TRBJ1-1; 10 nucleotides match TRBD1. From germline, CDR1 is MDHEN and CDR2 SYDVKM. This CDR3 has 16 residues. The V gene end was trimmed by 5 bases and the J gene end by 4 bases; junction bases not matched to a gene: 10. The CDR3 reads CASSAGQGPWATEAFF. The CDR3 coding sequence is TGTGCCAGCAGTGCGGGACAGGGGCCCTGGGCCACTGAAGCTTTCTTT.

This clonotype has more than one count but fewer than ten. The CDR3 sequence: CASSLPPGRTNYGYTF. CDR3 in DNA: TGTGCCAGCAGTCTTCCGCCCGGACGAACTAACTATGGCTACACCTTC. This chain uses TRBV6-2 or TRBV6-3 with TRBJ1-2, with D unresolved. Germline V gene lookup returns CDR1 MNHEY and CDR2 SVGEGT. The CDR3 contains 16 residues. Between the trimmed V and J ends, which lost 5 bases and 0 bases, there was a span of 16 bases.

This chain links TRBV20-1 with TRBJ2-1; D unclear. Germline assignment: CDR1 DFQATT and CDR2 SNEGSKA (reference sequence). The V end was cut by 5 bases, the J end by 3 bases, with 11 bases between. This CDR3 has 13 residues. DNA for the CDR3: TGCAGTGCTTACCCTCTGGGCTACAATGAGCAGTTCTTC. Translating gives CSAYPLGYNEQFF.

This clonotype was picked up a small number of times. The genes are TRBV12-3 or TRBV12-4 and TRBJ1-6; weak D call: TRBD1 (6 bases). This CDR3 has 16 residues. V dropped 5 bases and J dropped 8 bases, with 19 bases sitting between them. Here the CDR3 reads CASSPRGGRVDSPLHF. CDR3 DNA: TGTGCCAGCAGTCCCCGGGGGGGGCGGGTTGATTCACCCCTCCACTTT.

The sample holds a few counts of this clonotype. Mismatch with germline at one junction end may stem from a read error. The rearrangement links TRBV12-5 to TRBJ1-1; no definite D call. Per germline, CDR1 LGHNT and CDR2 FRNRAP. The CDR3 is 13 amino acids. As DNA, the CDR3 is TGTGCTAGTGGCGCCGGGGTGAACGCTGAAGCTTTCTTT. Amino acid sequence: CASGAGVNAEAFF.

In this sample, this clonotype turned up many times. The V gene is TRBV7-2, the J gene TRBJ1-3; D is perhaps TRBD1 (6 bases). Germline CDR1 and CDR2: SGHTA and FQGNSA. This CDR3 region has 15 residues. Trimming stripped 3 bases from V and 0 bases from J, with 9 bases between. The DNA for the CDR3 is TGTGCCAGCAGCTTGGACAGCGGCTCTGGAAACACCATATATTTT. This translates into CASSLDSGSGNTIYF.

On this clonotype itself: A much larger clone differs from this one at a single base, so this may be a read error. The chain uses TRBV11-3 and TRBJ2-2; 7 positions agree with TRBD1. V shed 4 bases and J 2 bases; nucleotides not matched to a gene: 4. The CDR3 covers 15 residues. The germline V gene encodes CDR1 SGHNT and CDR2 YENEEA. The CDR3 DNA sequence: TGTGCCAGCAGCTGCCGGGACAGCAACACCGGGGAGCTGTTTTTT. Translation: CASSCRDSNTGELFF. Using reference TRBV11-3 and TRBJ2-2 for the parts outside the CDR3, the full variable domain is EAGVVQSPRYKIIEKKQPVAFWCNPISGHNTLYWYLQNLGQGPELLIRYENEEAVDDSQLPKDRFSAERLKGVDSTLKIQPAELGDSAVYLCASSCRDSNTGELFFGEGSRLTVL.